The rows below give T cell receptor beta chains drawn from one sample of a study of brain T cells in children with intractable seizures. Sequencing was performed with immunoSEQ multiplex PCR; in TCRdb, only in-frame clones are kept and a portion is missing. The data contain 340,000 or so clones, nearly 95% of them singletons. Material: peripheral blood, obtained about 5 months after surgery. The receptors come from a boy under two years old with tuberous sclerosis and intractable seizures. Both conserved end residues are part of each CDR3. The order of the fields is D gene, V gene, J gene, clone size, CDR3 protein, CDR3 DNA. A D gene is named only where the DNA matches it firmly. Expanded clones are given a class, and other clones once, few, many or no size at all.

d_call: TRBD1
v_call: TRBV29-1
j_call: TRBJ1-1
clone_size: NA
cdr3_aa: CSADREETEAFF
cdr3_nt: TGCAGCGCCGACAGGGAGGAGACTGAAGCTTTCTTT

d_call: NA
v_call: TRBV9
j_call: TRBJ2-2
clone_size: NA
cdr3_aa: CASSPWYNRARTNAGELFF
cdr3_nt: TGTGCCAGCAGCCCCTGGTATAACAGGGCCCGGACTAACGCCGGGGAGCTGTTTTTT

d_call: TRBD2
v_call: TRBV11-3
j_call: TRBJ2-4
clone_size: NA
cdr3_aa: CASSSGGLAAKNIQYF
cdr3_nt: TGTGCCAGCAGCTCGGGGGGACTAGCGGCCAAAAACATTCAGTACTTC

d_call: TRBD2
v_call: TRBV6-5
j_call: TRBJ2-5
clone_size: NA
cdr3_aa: CASRRTSGKETQYF
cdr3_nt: TGTGCCAGCAGGCGGACTAGCGGAAAAGAGACCCAGTACTTC

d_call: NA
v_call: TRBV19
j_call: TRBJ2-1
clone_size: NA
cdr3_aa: CASSRDRWFF
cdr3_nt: TGTGCCAGTAGCCGGGACCGGTGGTTCTTC

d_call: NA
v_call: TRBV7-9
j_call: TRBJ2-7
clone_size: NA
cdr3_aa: CASSRPGVGYEQYF
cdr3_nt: TGTGCCAGCAGCCGCCCGGGTGTGGGCTACGAGCAGTACTTC

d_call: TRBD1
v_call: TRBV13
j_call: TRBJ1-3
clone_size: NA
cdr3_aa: CASSSDRDTGNTIYF
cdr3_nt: TGTGCCAGCAGCTCCGACAGGGATACAGGAAACACCATATATTTT

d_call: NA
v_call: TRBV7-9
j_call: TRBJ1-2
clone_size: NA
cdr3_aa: CASSLNPPRQDYGYTF
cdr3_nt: TGTGCCAGCAGCTTAAATCCGCCGAGACAGGACTATGGCTACACCTTC

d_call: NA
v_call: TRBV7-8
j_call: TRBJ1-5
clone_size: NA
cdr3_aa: CASSLVGGSNQPQHF
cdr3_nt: TGTGCCAGCAGCTTAGTCGGGGGGAGCAATCAGCCCCAGCATTTT

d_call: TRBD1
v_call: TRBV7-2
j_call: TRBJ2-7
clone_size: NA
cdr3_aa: CASSLTGAPYEQYF
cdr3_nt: TGTGCCAGCAGCTTAACAGGGGCTCCCTACGAGCAGTACTTC

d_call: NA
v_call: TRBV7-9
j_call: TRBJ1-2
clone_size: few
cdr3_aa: CASSLKGGMANYGYTF
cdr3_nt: TGTGCCAGCAGCTTAAAAGGGGGGATGGCTAACTATGGCTACACCTTC

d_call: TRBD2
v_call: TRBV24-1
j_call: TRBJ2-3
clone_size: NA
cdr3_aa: CATTSGRYTDTQYF
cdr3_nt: TGTGCCACCACTAGCGGGAGGTACACAGATACGCAGTATTTT

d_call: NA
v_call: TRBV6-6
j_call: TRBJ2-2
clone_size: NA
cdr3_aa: CASSWRGTNTGELFF
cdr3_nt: TGTGCCAGCAGTTGGCGCGGAACGAACACCGGGGAGCTGTTTTTT

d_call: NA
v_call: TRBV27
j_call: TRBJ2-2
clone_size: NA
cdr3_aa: CASSFGQGQGNTGELFF
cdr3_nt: TGTGCCAGCAGTTTTGGCCAGGGGCAGGGGAACACCGGGGAGCTGTTTTTT

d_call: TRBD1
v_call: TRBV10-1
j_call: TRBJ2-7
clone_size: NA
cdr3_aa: CASSDGGQGYEQYF
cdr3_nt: TGCGCCAGCAGTGATGGGGGACAGGGCTACGAGCAGTACTTC

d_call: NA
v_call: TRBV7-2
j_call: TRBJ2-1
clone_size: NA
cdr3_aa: CASSPTVGRLEQFF
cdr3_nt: TGTGCCAGCAGCCCAACGGTTGGCCGCCTGGAGCAGTTCTTC

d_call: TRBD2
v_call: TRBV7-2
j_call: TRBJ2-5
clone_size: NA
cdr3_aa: CASSPLAGKETQYF
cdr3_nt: TGTGCCAGCAGCCCACTAGCGGGCAAAGAGACCCAGTACTTC

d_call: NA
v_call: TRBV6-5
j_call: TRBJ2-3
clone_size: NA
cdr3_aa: CASGDTDTQYF
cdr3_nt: TGTGCCAGCGGCGACACAGATACGCAGTATTTT

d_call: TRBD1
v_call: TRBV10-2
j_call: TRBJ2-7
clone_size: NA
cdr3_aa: CASRPGQGIYEQYF
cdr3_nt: TGCGCCAGCAGACCGGGACAGGGGATATACGAGCAGTACTTC

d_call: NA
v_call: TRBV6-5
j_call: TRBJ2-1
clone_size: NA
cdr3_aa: CASSYRLYGYNEQFF
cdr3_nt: TGTGCCAGCAGTTACCGACTTTACGGATACAATGAGCAGTTCTTC

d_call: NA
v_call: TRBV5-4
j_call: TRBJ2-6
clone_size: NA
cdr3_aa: CASSRDKSGANVLTF
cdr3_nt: TGTGCCAGCAGCCGGGACAAATCTGGGGCCAACGTCCTGACTTTC

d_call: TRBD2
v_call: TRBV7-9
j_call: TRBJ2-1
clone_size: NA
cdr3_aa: CASRVVGLAEYNEQFF
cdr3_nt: TGTGCCAGCAGGGTTGTGGGACTAGCGGAATACAATGAGCAGTTCTTC

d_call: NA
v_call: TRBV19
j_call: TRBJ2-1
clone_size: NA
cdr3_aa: CASSVGSPNEQFF
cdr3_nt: TGTGCCAGTAGTGTCGGGAGCCCCAATGAGCAGTTCTTC

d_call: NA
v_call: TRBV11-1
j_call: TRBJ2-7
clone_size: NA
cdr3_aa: CASSLLAFSSYEQYF
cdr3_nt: TGTGCCAGCAGCTTACTAGCGTTTAGCTCCTACGAGCAGTACTTC

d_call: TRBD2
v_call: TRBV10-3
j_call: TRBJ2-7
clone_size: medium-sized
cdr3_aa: CAISPSGGAAYEQYF
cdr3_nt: TGTGCCATCAGTCCTAGCGGGGGGGCCGCCTACGAGCAGTACTTC

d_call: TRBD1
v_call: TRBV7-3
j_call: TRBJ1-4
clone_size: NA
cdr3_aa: CASSLYSGTATNEKLFF
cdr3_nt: TGTGCCAGCAGCTTATATTCCGGGACAGCGACCAATGAAAAACTGTTTTTT

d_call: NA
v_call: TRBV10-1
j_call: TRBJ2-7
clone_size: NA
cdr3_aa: CIRMYSYEQYF
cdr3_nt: TGCATCCGGATGTACTCCTACGAGCAGTACTTC

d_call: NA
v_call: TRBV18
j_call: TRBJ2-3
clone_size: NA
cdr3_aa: CASSPPERSSTDTQYF
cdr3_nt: TGTGCCAGCTCACCACCCGAGCGATCAAGCACAGATACGCAGTATTTT

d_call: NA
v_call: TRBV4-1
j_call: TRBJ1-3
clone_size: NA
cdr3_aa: CASSQFGLSGNTIYF
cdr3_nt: TGCGCCAGCAGCCAATTTGGTCTCTCTGGAAACACCATATATTTT

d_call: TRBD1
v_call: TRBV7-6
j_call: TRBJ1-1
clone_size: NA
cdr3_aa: CASSDRGTAQEAFF
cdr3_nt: TGTGCCAGCAGCGATCGAGGGACAGCCCAAGAAGCTTTCTTT

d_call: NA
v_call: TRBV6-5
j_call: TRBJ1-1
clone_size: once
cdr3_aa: CASSTGPGPEAFF
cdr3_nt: TGTGCCAGCAGTACCGGGCCTGGGCCTGAAGCTTTCTTT

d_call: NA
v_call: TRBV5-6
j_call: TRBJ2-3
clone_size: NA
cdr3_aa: CASSRLGISPTDTQYF
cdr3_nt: TGTGCCAGCAGCCGTTTGGGGATTTCTCCCACAGATACGCAGTATTTT

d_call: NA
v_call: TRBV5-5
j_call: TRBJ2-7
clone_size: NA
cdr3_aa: CASSPRAYEQYF
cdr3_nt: TGTGCCAGCAGCCCCCGAGCCTACGAGCAGTACTTC

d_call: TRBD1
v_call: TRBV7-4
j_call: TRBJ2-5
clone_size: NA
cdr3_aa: CASSLIPDRGQETQYF
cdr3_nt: TGTGCCAGCAGCTTAATTCCGGACAGGGGGCAGGAGACCCAGTACTTC

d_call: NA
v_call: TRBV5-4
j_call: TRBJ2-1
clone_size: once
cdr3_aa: CASSLWGQYNEQFF
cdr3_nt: TGTGCCAGCAGCTTGTGGGGGCAGTACAATGAGCAGTTCTTC

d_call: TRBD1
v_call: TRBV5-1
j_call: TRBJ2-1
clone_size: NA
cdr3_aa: CASSLGTGGYNEQFF
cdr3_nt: TGCGCCAGCAGCCTCGGGACAGGGGGCTACAATGAGCAGTTCTTC

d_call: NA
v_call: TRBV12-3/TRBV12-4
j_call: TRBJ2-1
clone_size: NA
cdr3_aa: CASSLIEGEQFF
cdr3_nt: TGTGCCAGCAGCCTAATAGAGGGTGAGCAGTTCTTC

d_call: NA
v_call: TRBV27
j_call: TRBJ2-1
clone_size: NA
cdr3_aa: CASSPGWGEEWEQFF
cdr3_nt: TGTGCCAGCAGTCCGGGCTGGGGGGAGGAGTGGGAGCAGTTCTTC

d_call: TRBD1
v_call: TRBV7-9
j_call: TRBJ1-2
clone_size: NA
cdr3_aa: CASSHGTGVNYGYTF
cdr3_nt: TGTGCCAGCAGCCACGGGACAGGGGTTAACTATGGCTACACCTTC